This entry describes one TCR beta chain. Its antigen is still unknown. Base-call qualities are not available, and no considerably larger clone is one nucleotide away. TCRbeta CDR3 regions were amplified from genomic DNA by means of the immunoSEQ Assay, a bias-controlled multiplex PCR. As for the original processing: Within the assay, amplification of reference gene primers was used to estimate how many nucleated cells each sample contained. To quantify the absolute abundance of each unique TCRbeta CDR3 rearrangement, sequence reads were collapsed and filtered. For each sample, productive Simpson clonality was calculated by taking the square root of Simpson's diversity index across productive rearrangements. TCRdb took over this immuneACCESS table, retaining in-frame rearrangements with V and J assigned. Such tables are incomplete; in checked studies, under half of the missing clones stem from an unresolved V gene, and the remainder is unexplained. The V and J calls and clone size are taken from that table; D and trimming were inferred from the DNA. The sample table holds over 130,000 clones, of which 84% were seen once. The top ten constitute 3.5% to 5% of the sample.

This specimen comes from a study of blood T cell repertoires in COVID-19 (dated by TCRdb to 2018 to 2021). For context, the study as a whole: Recovered participants in ImmuneRACE Cohort 3 were defined as having two consecutive negative NP/OP PCR tests, clearance from a healthcare professional, or resolution of symptoms. Samples covering the acute and convalescent phases of COVID-19 were provided by collaborators in the United States, Italy and Spain. The prospective study material was composed of cDNA or gDNA derived from T cells, B-cell-depleted T cells, or PBMCs. Subjects who had been exposed to COVID-19, were actively infected with it, or had recovered from it provided the deeply sampled blood TCRbeta repertoires that made up the dataset. A freely available public database, intended as a resource for researchers studying the immune response to SARS-CoV-2, is where the repertoires were released. The samples were drawn from the first 160 participants of the ongoing ImmuneRACE study and from over a thousand subjects provided by 6 global collaborators. The sample metadata nearly always contained a de-identified subject ID, COVID-19 status, age in years and sex. HLA class I and class II types, where available, came from metadata supplied by the sample provider rather than from assay-based typing. Overall results and qualifications from the work: The quantity of clinical and demographic metadata differed by source and by participant and was supplied without curation.

Reading from cysteine to phenylalanine, the CDR3 counts 15 amino acids. Only the CDR3 part of the read is kept: 45 bases, read in frame from the first base. The germline V gene supplies CDR1 SGHAT and CDR2 FQNNGV. The V and J ends are trimmed by 7 bases and 0 bases, leaving 12 bases between them. Enrolling through a virtual design, the prospective study's participants ranged in age from roughly 18 to 95 years and lived across 24 United States geographic areas. To assign participants to cohorts, the prospective study relied on clinical history that participants themselves reported in a screening survey and a study questionnaire. Each participant in the prospective study had whole blood, serum and a nasopharyngeal or oropharyngeal swab collected by mobile phlebotomists. Participants in the prospective study had the option to provide additional blood draws and questionnaires over a roughly 2-month period. Before DNA extraction, blood samples from the prospective study were shipped at room temperature or frozen.

Source material: PBMCs or T cells enriched from blood (not recorded which). The rearranged chain carries TRBV11-2 and TRBJ2-2, and perhaps TRBD2 as D gene, on 5 matching bases. The clonotype originates from a man aged 45-60 years in a cohort exposed to, infected with or recovered from COVID-19 (not recorded which). Here the CDR3 is given as CASNIATTNTGELFF. The sequence in DNA is TGTGCCAGCAACATAGCGACCACGAACACCGGGGAGCTGTTTTTT. This CDR3, with the reference TRBV11-2 and TRBJ2-2 proteins standing in past its ends, gives the full variable domain EAGVAQSPRYKIIEKRQSVAFWCNPISGHATLYWYQQILGQGPKLLIQFQNNGVVDDSQLPKDRFSAERLKGVDSTLKIQPAKLEDSAVYLCASNIATTNTGELFFGEGSRLTVL.